This T cell receptor (beta chain) was documented in a study of neurological immune-mediated disorders. CDR1 and CDR2 from the germline V gene are SGHTA and FQGNSA. This CDR3 is 18 amino acids long. V lost 3 bases, J lost 5 bases, and 13 bases stayed unmatched. The cDNA was synthesized by 5'RACE incorporating 10-nucleotide random UMIs. TCRdb redid the calling of the 5' RACE reads with MiXCR, one entry per CDR3 protein. The sample records more than 50,000 distinct CDR3 sequences, more than 7% being singletons. Time point: longitudinal time-point 3. The sample taken for sequencing was PBMCs. The J gene is TRBJ2-3, the V gene TRBV7-2; 11 positions match TRBD2. The sequence was obtained from a woman between 40 and 50 years old in good health. DNA for the CDR3: TGTGCCAGCAGCTTCCAGTCCTTTAGCGGGGGGGCGGGAGATACGCAGTATTTT. Translating gives CASSFQSFSGGAGDTQYF.